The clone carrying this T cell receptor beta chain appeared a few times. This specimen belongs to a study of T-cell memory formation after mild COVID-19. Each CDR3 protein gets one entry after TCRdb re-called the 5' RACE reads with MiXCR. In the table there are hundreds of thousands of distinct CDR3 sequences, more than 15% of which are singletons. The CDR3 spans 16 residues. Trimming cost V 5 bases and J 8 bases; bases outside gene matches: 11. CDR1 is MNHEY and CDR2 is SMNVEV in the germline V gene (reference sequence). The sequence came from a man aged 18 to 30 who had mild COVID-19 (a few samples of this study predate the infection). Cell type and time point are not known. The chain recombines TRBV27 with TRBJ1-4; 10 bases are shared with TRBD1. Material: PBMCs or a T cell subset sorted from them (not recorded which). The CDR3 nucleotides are TGTGCCAGCAGTGGGAGGACAGGGGGATTTAAAGAAAAACTGTTTTTT. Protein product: CASSGRTGGFKEKLFF.